The 15 T cell receptor beta chains below were found in one sample sequenced in a study of Siglec-9 on CD8 T cells in melanoma. Sequenced by immunoSEQ multiplex PCR; TCRdb stores in-frame clones only, minus some. The sample includes 25,000 to 35,000 clones, 80% seen only once; the top ten take nearly 6%. Specimen: Siglec-9- CD8+ T cells sorted from blood. These receptors came from a human donor in good health.

The genes are TRBV7-6 and TRBJ2-7; a possible D gene is TRBD1 (6 bases). Germline V gene lookup returns CDR1 SGHVS and CDR2 FNYEAQ. The CDR3 contains 13 residues. V lost 5 bases and J 3 bases, leaving 11 bases between the germline ends. The CDR3 nucleotides are TGTGCCAGCAGCCCGCGCAGGGGCTACGAGCAGTACGTC. Its translation is CASSPRRGYEQYV.

The table lists this clone with a few counts. The CDR3 loop is CASSVGLSESHNYGYTF. The CDR3 DNA is TGTGCCAGCAGCGTAGGGCTTTCGGAGTCCCATAACTATGGCTACACCTTC. V and J are TRBV9 and TRBJ1-2; D remains ambiguous. V was cut by 0 bases and J by 1 base, with 16 bases left in between. In germline, CDR1 is SGDLS, CDR2 YYNGEE. This CDR3 comprises 17 residues.

This clone was detected only a few times. The rearrangement uses TRBV27 and TRBJ2-5, with 10 bases matching TRBD1. Germline CDR1 reads MNHEY; CDR2 reads SMNVEV (reference sequence). The V segment lost 4 bases and the J segment 2 bases; nucleotides outside the gene matches: 1. The CDR3 is 14 residues long. Here the CDR3 reads CASSSDRGQETQYF. The CDR3 nucleotides are TGTGCCAGCAGTTCGGACAGGGGGCAAGAGACCCAGTACTTC.

V gene TRBV5-6 combines with J gene TRBJ2-1; 9 nucleotides align to TRBD2. Trimming took 4 bases from V and 2 from J; bases not matched to a gene: 7. The CDR3 runs to 16 residues. Germline V gene lookup returns CDR1 SGHDT and CDR2 YYEEEE. DNA of the CDR3: TGTGCCAGCAGCCCAACCCTAGCGGGGCCCTACAATGAGCAGTTCTTC. Translating it yields CASSPTLAGPYNEQFF.

The chain combines TRBV19 with TRBJ2-1; possible D gene TRBD1, 6 bases. Trimming left V 6 bases short and J 3 bases short, with 15 bases between. The germline V gene has CDR1 LNHDA and CDR2 SQIVND (reference sequence). The CDR3 totals 15 residues. The chain's CDR3 is CASRTGTRSYNEQFF. CDR3 DNA: TGTGCCAGTAGGACGGGGACAAGAAGCTACAATGAGCAGTTCTTC.

This clone appeared a single time. The rearrangement joins TRBV7-2 to TRBJ2-7; 11 positions agree with TRBD2. V dropped 5 bases and J dropped 2; count of bases not matched to a gene: 2. There are 14 residues in the CDR3. Germline CDR1 SGHTA, CDR2 FQGNSA. The CDR3 region is CASSILAGAYEQYV. CDR3 bases: TGTGCCAGCAGCATACTAGCGGGAGCCTACGAGCAGTACGTC.

V and J are TRBV27 and TRBJ2-3; the D gene is possibly TRBD1 (6 bases). The CDR3 is made up of 17 amino acids. Germline lookup yields CDR1 MNHEY and CDR2 SMNVEV (reference sequence). Trimming pared 2 bases from V and 3 bases from J, leaving 18 bases between. CDR3 DNA: TGTGCCAGCAGTTTACTACTGCGACAGACAGGAACAGATACGCAGTATTTT. Protein: CASSLLLRQTGTDTQYF.

This chain uses TRBV29-1 with TRBJ2-5; 11 bases are a match to TRBD2. Germline V CDR1 and CDR2: SQVTM, ANQGSEA. J lost 1 base, V lost 6 bases, and 16 bases had no gene match. The length of the CDR3 is 18 residues. This CDR3 reads CSVESGLADPYVQETQYF. The DNA for the CDR3 is TGCAGCGTCGAGTCGGGACTAGCGGACCCTTACGTCCAAGAGACCCAGTACTTC.

The chain has TRBV10-2 and TRBJ2-7; 14 bases line up with TRBD2. Germline loops: CDR1 WSHSY, CDR2 SAAADI. CDR3 length equals 17 residues. Losses at the gene ends were 6 bases for V and 4 bases for J; bases not matched to a gene: 11. CDR3 nucleotides: TGCGCCAGCAGAGAAGGACTAGCGGGAGGAGAGGGGTACGAGCAGTACGTC. Its translation is CASREGLAGGEGYEQYV.

The chain couples TRBV9 to TRBJ1-1; 9 bases are a match to TRBD1. The germline V gene has CDR1 SGDLS and CDR2 YYNGEE. J was trimmed by 1 base and V by 3 bases; bases with no gene match: 4. The CDR3 contains 15 residues. CDR3 amino acids: CASSEEQGANTEAFF. DNA for the CDR3: TGTGCCAGCAGCGAGGAACAGGGGGCGAACACTGAAGCTTTCTTT.

This clone was detected a few times. J is TRBJ2-2 and V is TRBV10-3; D uncertain. V was trimmed by 2 bases and J by 6 bases, leaving 1 base between them. Germline assignment: CDR1 ENHRY and CDR2 SYGVKD. The CDR3 contains 11 residues. The CDR3 bases are TGTGCCATCAGTGAGGCCGGGGAGCTGTTTTTT. This gives the protein CAISEAGELFF.

V is TRBV6-1 and J is TRBJ2-1; D is unclear. The germline CDR1 and CDR2 sequences are MNHNS and SASEGT. The CDR3 contains 15 residues. The ends were cut back, 6 bases at V and 2 bases at J, with 14 bases in the middle. CDR3: CASSGRAVPYNEQFF. CDR3 DNA sequence: TGTGCCAGCAGCGGACGGGCAGTCCCCTACAATGAGCAGTTCTTC.

The V call is TRBV4-1, the J call TRBJ2-1, with TRBD1 matching 10 bases. Trimming at V came to 1 base and at J to 9 bases, leaving 9 bases not matched to a gene. The germline V gene has CDR1 MGHRA and CDR2 YSYEKL. This CDR3 is 16 amino acids long. The CDR3 loop reads CASSQVLGQGTPEQFF. CDR3 nucleotide sequence: TGCGCCAGCAGCCAAGTGCTGGGACAGGGGACACCTGAGCAGTTCTTC.

The DNA for the CDR3 is TGTGCCAGCAGTTACTCGATTATGGGGGGTACGCAGTATTTT. Protein sequence: CASSYSIMGGTQYF. The J gene is TRBJ2-3, the V gene TRBV6-5; maybe TRBD2 (6 bases). The V gene's germline CDR1 is MNHEY and CDR2 SVGAGI. Trimming removed 0 bases from V and 8 bases from J, with 12 bases in between. The CDR3 has 14 residues.

The V gene is TRBV11-2, the J gene TRBJ2-2; unclear D gene. Trimming took off 2 bases at V and 6 bases at J, with 7 bases between the two ends. The germline V gene has CDR1 SGHAT and CDR2 FQNNGV. The CDR3 sequence is 13 residues long. CDR3 coding DNA: TGTGCCAGCAGCTTAATGGGCCCCGGGGAGCTGTTTTTT. Amino acids: CASSLMGPGELFF.